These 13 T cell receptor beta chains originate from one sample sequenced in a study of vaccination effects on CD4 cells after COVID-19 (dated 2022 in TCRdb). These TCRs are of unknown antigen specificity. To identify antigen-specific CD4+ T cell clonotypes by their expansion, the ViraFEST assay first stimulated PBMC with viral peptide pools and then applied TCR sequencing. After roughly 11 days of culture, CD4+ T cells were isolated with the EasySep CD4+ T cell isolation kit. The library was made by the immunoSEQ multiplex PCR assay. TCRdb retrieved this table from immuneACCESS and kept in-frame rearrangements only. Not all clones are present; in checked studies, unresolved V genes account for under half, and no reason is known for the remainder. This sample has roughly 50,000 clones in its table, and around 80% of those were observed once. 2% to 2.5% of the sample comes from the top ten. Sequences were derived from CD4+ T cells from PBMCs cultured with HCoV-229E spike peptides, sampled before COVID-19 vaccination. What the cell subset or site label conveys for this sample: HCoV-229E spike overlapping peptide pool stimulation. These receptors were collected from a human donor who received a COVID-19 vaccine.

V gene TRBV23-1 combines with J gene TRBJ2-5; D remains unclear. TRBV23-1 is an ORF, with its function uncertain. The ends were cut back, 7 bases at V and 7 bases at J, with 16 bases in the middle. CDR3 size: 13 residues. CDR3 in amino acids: CASKFSDLGTQYF. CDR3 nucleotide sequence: TGCGCCAGCAAGTTTTCGGATTTGGGGACCCAGTACTTC.

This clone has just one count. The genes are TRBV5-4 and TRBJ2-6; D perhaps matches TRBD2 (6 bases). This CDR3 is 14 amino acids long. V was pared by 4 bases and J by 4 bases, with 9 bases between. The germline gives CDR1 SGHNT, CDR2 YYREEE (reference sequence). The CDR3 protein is CASSTGVGANVLTF. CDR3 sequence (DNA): TGTGCCAGCAGCACGGGGGTCGGGGCCAACGTCCTGACTTTC.

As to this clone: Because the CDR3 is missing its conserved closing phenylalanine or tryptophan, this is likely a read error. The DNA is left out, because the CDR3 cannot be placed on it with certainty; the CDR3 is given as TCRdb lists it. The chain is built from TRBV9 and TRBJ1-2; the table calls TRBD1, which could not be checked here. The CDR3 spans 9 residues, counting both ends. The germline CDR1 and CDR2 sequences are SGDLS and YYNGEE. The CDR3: CASSVVTVS.

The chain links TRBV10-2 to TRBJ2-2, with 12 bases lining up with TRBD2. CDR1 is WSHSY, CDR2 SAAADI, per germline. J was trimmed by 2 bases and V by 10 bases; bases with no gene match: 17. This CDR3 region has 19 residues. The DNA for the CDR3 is TGCGCCATCCGCGGACTAGGGGCTAGCGGGGGGGCCAACACCGGGGAGCTGTTTTTT. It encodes CAIRGLGASGGANTGELFF.

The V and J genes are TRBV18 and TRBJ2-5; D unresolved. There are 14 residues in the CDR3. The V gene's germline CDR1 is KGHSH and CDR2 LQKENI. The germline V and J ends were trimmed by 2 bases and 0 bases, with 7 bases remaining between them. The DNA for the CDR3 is TGTGCCAGCTCACCAGGACGGTACCAAGAGACCCAGTACTTC. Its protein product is CASSPGRYQETQYF.

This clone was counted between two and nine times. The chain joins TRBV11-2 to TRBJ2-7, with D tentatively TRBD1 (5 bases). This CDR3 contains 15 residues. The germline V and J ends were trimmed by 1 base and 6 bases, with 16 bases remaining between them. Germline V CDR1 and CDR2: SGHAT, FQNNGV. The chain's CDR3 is CASSLGIGRVSEQYV. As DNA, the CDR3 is TGTGCCAGCAGCTTAGGGATAGGCAGGGTGAGCGAGCAGTACGTC.

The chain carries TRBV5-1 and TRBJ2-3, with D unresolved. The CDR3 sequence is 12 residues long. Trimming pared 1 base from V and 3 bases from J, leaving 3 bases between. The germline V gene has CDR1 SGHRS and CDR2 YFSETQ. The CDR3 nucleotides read TGCGCCAGCAGCTTGCGGACAGATACGCAGTATTTT. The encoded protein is CASSLRTDTQYF.

CDR3 region: CASSLRTVTEAFF. The CDR3 region has the DNA TGTGCCAGCAGCTTAAGGACAGTCACTGAAGCTTTCTTT. V gene TRBV11-2 combines with J gene TRBJ1-1, with a weak D call TRBD1 (6 bases). Germline CDR1 is SGHAT and CDR2 is FQNNGV. Trimming took off 2 bases at V and 4 bases at J, with 8 bases between the two ends. The CDR3 runs 13 residues.

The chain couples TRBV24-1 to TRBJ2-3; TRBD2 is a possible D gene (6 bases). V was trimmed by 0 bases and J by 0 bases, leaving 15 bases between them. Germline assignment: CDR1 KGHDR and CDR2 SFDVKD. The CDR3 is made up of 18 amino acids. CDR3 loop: CATSDLQKASGSTDTQYF. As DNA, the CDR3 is TGTGCCACCAGTGATTTGCAGAAGGCCAGCGGGAGCACAGATACGCAGTATTTT.

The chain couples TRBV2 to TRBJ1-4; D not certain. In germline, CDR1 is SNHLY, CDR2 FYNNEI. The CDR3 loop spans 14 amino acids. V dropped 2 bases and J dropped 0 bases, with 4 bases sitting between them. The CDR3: CASSETTTNEKLFF. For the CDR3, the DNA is TGTGCCAGCAGTGAAACAACAACTAATGAAAAACTGTTTTTT.

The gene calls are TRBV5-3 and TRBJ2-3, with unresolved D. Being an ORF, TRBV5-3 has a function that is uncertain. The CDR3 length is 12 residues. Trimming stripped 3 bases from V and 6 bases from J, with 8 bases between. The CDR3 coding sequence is TGTGCCAGAAGCTCCTGGTGGGATACGCAGTATTTT. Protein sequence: CARSSWWDTQYF.

The CDR3 DNA sequence: TGTGCCAGCAGCTTGCACCAGGGTGCATTAGAGCAGTACGTC. As protein: CASSLHQGALEQYV. The chain carries TRBV5-4 and TRBJ2-7; TRBD1 is a possible D gene (5 bases). V lost 1 base to trimming and J lost 7 bases, with 15 bases between them. This CDR3 contains 14 residues. CDR1 is SGHNT, CDR2 YYREEE, per germline (reference sequence).

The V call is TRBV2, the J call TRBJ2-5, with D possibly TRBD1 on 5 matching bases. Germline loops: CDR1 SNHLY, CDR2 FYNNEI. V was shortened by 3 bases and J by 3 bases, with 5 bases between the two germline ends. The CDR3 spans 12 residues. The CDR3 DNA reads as TGTGCCAGCAGTGAGACAGAAGAGACCCAGTACTTC. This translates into CASSETEETQYF.